This T cell receptor beta chain was sequenced in a study of control samples from healthy donors and cancer patients. Generated by immunoSEQ multiplex PCR, the TCRdb table keeps only in-frame clones and is missing some. The sample consists of tens of thousands of clones, 79% of them appearing once. The CDR3 has 13 amino acids. CDR1 and CDR2 from the germline V gene are MNHEY and SVGAGI. V was cut by 3 bases and J by 0 bases, with 5 bases left in between. Sample: PBMCs. The TCR was taken from a man aged 60 to 75 with head and neck cancer. The J gene is TRBJ1-2, the V gene TRBV6-5; no reliable D call. CDR3 coding DNA: TGTGCCAGCAGTTATGAAGCTAACTATGGCTACACCTTC. As protein: CASSYEANYGYTF.